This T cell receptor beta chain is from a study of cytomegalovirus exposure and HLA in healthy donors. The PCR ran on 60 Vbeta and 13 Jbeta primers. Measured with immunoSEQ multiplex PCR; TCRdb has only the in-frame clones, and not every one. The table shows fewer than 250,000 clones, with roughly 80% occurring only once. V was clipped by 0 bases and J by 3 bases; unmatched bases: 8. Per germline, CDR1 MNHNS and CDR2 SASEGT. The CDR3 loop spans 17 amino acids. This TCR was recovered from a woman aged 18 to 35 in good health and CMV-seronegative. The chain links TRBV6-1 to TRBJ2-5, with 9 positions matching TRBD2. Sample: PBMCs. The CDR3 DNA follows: TGTGCCAGCAGTGAAGCGTCCGCTAGCGGGGCGAAAGAGACCCAGTACTTC. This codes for CASSEASASGAKETQYF.